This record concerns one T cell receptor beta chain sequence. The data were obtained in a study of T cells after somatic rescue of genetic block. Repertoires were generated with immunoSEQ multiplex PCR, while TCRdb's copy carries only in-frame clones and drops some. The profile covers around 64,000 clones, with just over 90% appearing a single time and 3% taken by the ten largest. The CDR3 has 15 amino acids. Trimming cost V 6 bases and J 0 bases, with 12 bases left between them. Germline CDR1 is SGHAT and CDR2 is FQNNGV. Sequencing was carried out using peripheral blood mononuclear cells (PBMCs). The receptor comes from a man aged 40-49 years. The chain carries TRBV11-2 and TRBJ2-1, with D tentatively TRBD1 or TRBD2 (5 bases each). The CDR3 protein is CASRDRDGSYNEQFF. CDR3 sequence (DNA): TGTGCCAGCAGGGATAGGGACGGCTCCTACAATGAGCAGTTCTTC.